These T cell receptor beta chains were read from a single sample in a study of blood T cells in healthy people across ages. TCRdb processed the 5' RACE reads anew with MiXCR; each CDR3 protein has one entry. Of about 1.4 million distinct CDR3 sequences in the sample, approximately 60% were seen once. The sequenced sample consisted of blood. The source of these receptors is a young man in good health. The CDR3 runs from the conserved cysteine through the conserved F or W. The D gene is left open where the match is weak. Not all rows give a size; the values are once, few, many and, for expanded clones, a class.

d_gene: TRBD2; abundance: .; v_gene: TRBV5-1; j_gene: TRBJ2-1; CDR3aa: CASSSLLAGGSSYNEQFF; CDR3nt: TGCGCCAGCAGCTCGCTACTAGCGGGAGGAAGCTCCTACAATGAGCAGTTCTTC
d_gene: .; abundance: few; v_gene: TRBV7-9; j_gene: TRBJ2-7; CDR3aa: CASTSGGRGKYF; CDR3nt: TGTGCCAGCACCTCAGGTGGCAGGGGAAAGTACTTC
d_gene: .; abundance: .; v_gene: TRBV29-1; j_gene: TRBJ2-3; CDR3aa: CSVNSYFTDTQYF; CDR3nt: TGCAGCGTGAACAGCTACTTCACAGATACGCAGTATTTT
d_gene: .; abundance: .; v_gene: TRBV29-1; j_gene: TRBJ2-1; CDR3aa: CSGEEGSYNEQFF; CDR3nt: TGCAGCGGTGAAGAGGGCTCCTACAATGAGCAGTTCTTC
d_gene: TRBD2; abundance: .; v_gene: TRBV4-1; j_gene: TRBJ2-3; CDR3aa: CASSQSGLAGGNTKADTQYF; CDR3nt: TGCGCCAGCAGCCAGTCGGGACTAGCGGGGGGGAACACTAAGGCAGATACGCAGTATTTT
d_gene: .; abundance: .; v_gene: TRBV27; j_gene: TRBJ1-2; CDR3aa: CASSIVGDQGGYTF; CDR3nt: TGTGCCAGCAGTATAGTCGGAGATCAAGGGGGCTACACCTTC
d_gene: .; abundance: .; v_gene: TRBV27; j_gene: TRBJ2-2; CDR3aa: CASSLSNRYTGELFF; CDR3nt: TGTGCCAGCAGTTTATCGAATAGATACACCGGGGAGCTGTTTTTT
d_gene: TRBD1; abundance: .; v_gene: TRBV5-5; j_gene: TRBJ1-4; CDR3aa: CASSVDRQRVGTGGRKLFF; CDR3nt: TGTGCCAGCAGCGTAGACCGACAAAGGGTGGGGACAGGGGGAAGGAAACTGTTTTTT
d_gene: TRBD1; abundance: .; v_gene: TRBV6-1; j_gene: TRBJ2-7; CDR3aa: CASSGVPGQGPYEQYF; CDR3nt: TGTGCCAGCAGTGGGGTTCCGGGACAGGGGCCCTACGAGCAGTACTTC
d_gene: .; abundance: .; v_gene: TRBV9; j_gene: TRBJ1-2; CDR3aa: CASSVDLGGYTF; CDR3nt: TGTGCCAGCAGCGTAGATCTGGGCGGCTACACCTTC
d_gene: TRBD1; abundance: few; v_gene: TRBV29-1; j_gene: TRBJ1-5; CDR3aa: CSVRSPGGGNQPQHF; CDR3nt: TGCAGCGTTAGGTCCCCAGGGGGTGGCAATCAGCCCCAGCATTTT
d_gene: .; abundance: .; v_gene: TRBV7-9; j_gene: TRBJ1-5; CDR3aa: CASSLVGGGSINQPQHF; CDR3nt: TGTGCCAGCAGCTTAGTGGGGGGAGGATCGATCAATCAGCCCCAGCATTTT
d_gene: .; abundance: .; v_gene: TRBV4-1; j_gene: TRBJ2-3; CDR3aa: CASSQGTSFSTDTRYF; CDR3nt: TGCGCCAGCAGCCAAGGGACATCGTTTAGCACAGATACGCGGTATTTT
d_gene: .; abundance: .; v_gene: TRBV7-9; j_gene: TRBJ2-1; CDR3aa: CASSSTSNEQFF; CDR3nt: TGTGCCAGCAGCTCCACTAGTAATGAGCAGTTCTTC
d_gene: .; abundance: .; v_gene: TRBV7-9; j_gene: TRBJ1-2; CDR3aa: CASGGDGRGANYGYTF; CDR3nt: TGTGCCAGCGGAGGGGACGGACGGGGCGCGAACTATGGCTACACCTTC
d_gene: .; abundance: .; v_gene: TRBV10-3; j_gene: TRBJ1-5; CDR3aa: CAISGEQGNQPQHF; CDR3nt: TGTGCCATCAGTGGAGAACAGGGCAATCAGCCCCAGCATTTT
d_gene: .; abundance: .; v_gene: TRBV4-3; j_gene: TRBJ1-5; CDR3aa: CASSLTLTRGGSGNQPQHF; CDR3nt: TGCGCCAGCAGCCTAACCCTAACACGAGGGGGATCGGGCAATCAGCCCCAGCATTTT
d_gene: .; abundance: few; v_gene: TRBV6-4; j_gene: TRBJ2-1; CDR3aa: CASSRAAENEQFF; CDR3nt: TGTGCCAGCAGTAGAGCAGCGGAAAATGAGCAGTTCTTC
d_gene: TRBD1; abundance: .; v_gene: TRBV18; j_gene: TRBJ1-5; CDR3aa: CASSRFDRGSNQPQHF; CDR3nt: TGTGCCAGCTCACGTTTTGACAGGGGTAGTAATCAGCCCCAGCATTTT
d_gene: .; abundance: .; v_gene: TRBV2; j_gene: TRBJ2-6; CDR3aa: CARYREVGPGANVLTF; CDR3nt: TGTGCCAGGTACCGTGAGGTAGGGCCTGGGGCCAACGTCCTGACTTTC
d_gene: .; abundance: .; v_gene: TRBV7-7; j_gene: TRBJ2-5; CDR3aa: CASSSNPGQETQYF; CDR3nt: TGTGCTAGCAGCTCAAACCCAGGGCAAGAGACCCAGTACTTC
d_gene: .; abundance: .; v_gene: TRBV29-1; j_gene: TRBJ1-3; CDR3aa: CSVKGYSGNTIYF; CDR3nt: TGCAGCGTGAAGGGGTACTCTGGAAACACCATATATTTT
d_gene: .; abundance: .; v_gene: TRBV7-9; j_gene: TRBJ2-1; CDR3aa: CASSGQGDKYNEQFF; CDR3nt: TGTGCCAGCAGCGGCCAAGGGGATAAATACAATGAGCAGTTCTTC
d_gene: TRBD2; abundance: once; v_gene: TRBV2; j_gene: TRBJ2-4; CDR3aa: CASSLRGTSGQDIQYF; CDR3nt: TGTGCCAGCAGTCTAAGGGGGACTAGCGGGCAAGACATTCAGTACTTC
d_gene: TRBD1; abundance: .; v_gene: TRBV27; j_gene: TRBJ1-5; CDR3aa: CASSLLVVRRGQQPQHF; CDR3nt: TGTGCCAGCAGTTTGTTGGTGGTTAGGAGGGGGCAGCAGCCCCAGCATTTT
d_gene: TRBD2; abundance: .; v_gene: TRBV15; j_gene: TRBJ2-5; CDR3aa: CATSSTSTGTSKYF; CDR3nt: TGTGCCACCAGCTCTACCTCGACCGGGACTAGCAAGTACTTC
d_gene: TRBD2; abundance: .; v_gene: TRBV4-2; j_gene: TRBJ2-5; CDR3aa: CASSQDLAGEGQETQYF; CDR3nt: TGTGCCAGCAGCCAAGACCTAGCGGGAGAGGGGCAAGAGACCCAGTACTTC
d_gene: .; abundance: .; v_gene: TRBV25-1; j_gene: TRBJ2-3; CDR3aa: CASNPRDKGSDTQYF; CDR3nt: TGTGCCAGCAACCCCCGGGACAAAGGCTCAGATACGCAGTATTTT
d_gene: TRBD1; abundance: .; v_gene: TRBV5-1; j_gene: TRBJ2-6; CDR3aa: CTSSFGQGPWGANVLTF; CDR3nt: TGCACCAGCAGCTTTGGACAGGGGCCCTGGGGGGCCAACGTCCTGACTTTC
d_gene: .; abundance: .; v_gene: TRBV10-3; j_gene: TRBJ2-1; CDR3aa: CAISDTPRGEQFF; CDR3nt: TGTGCCATCAGTGATACTCCCCGGGGTGAGCAGTTCTTC
d_gene: TRBD1; abundance: once; v_gene: TRBV4-1; j_gene: TRBJ1-6; CDR3aa: CASSQTGGRGSPLHF; CDR3nt: TGCGCCAGCAGCCAAACAGGGGGGAGAGGTTCACCCCTCCACTTT
d_gene: .; abundance: .; v_gene: TRBV6-2/TRBV6-3; j_gene: TRBJ2-7; CDR3aa: CASSYPEDQFSYEQYF; CDR3nt: TGTGCCAGCAGTTACCCCGAGGACCAATTTTCCTACGAGCAGTACTTC
d_gene: .; abundance: .; v_gene: TRBV4-3; j_gene: TRBJ2-7; CDR3aa: CASSQERSQGGDEQYF; CDR3nt: TGCGCCAGCAGCCAAGAGAGGTCACAGGGCGGAGACGAGCAGTACTTC
d_gene: .; abundance: .; v_gene: TRBV12-3/TRBV12-4; j_gene: TRBJ2-6; CDR3aa: CASTSSFSGANVLTF; CDR3nt: TGTGCCAGCACGTCCAGCTTCTCTGGGGCCAACGTCCTGACTTTC
d_gene: .; abundance: few; v_gene: TRBV7-2; j_gene: TRBJ2-7; CDR3aa: CASSLVWTAYEQYF; CDR3nt: TGTGCCAGCAGCTTAGTCTGGACAGCTTACGAGCAGTACTTC
d_gene: TRBD1; abundance: .; v_gene: TRBV7-9; j_gene: TRBJ2-7; CDR3aa: CASSFGQGAKEQYF; CDR3nt: TGTGCCAGCAGCTTCGGGCAGGGGGCAAAAGAGCAGTACTTC
d_gene: TRBD2; abundance: .; v_gene: TRBV12-3/TRBV12-4; j_gene: TRBJ2-1; CDR3aa: CASSLIGLADNEQFF; CDR3nt: TGTGCCAGCAGTTTAATAGGACTAGCAGACAATGAGCAGTTCTTC
d_gene: TRBD1; abundance: few; v_gene: TRBV25-1; j_gene: TRBJ2-5; CDR3aa: CASSEWGQKQETQYF; CDR3nt: TGTGCCAGCAGTGAATGGGGACAGAAACAAGAGACCCAGTACTTC
d_gene: .; abundance: .; v_gene: TRBV7-2; j_gene: TRBJ2-5; CDR3aa: CASSVQTGQVEETQYF; CDR3nt: TGTGCCAGCAGCGTCCAAACGGGGCAGGTTGAAGAGACCCAGTACTTC
d_gene: .; abundance: .; v_gene: TRBV5-1; j_gene: TRBJ2-7; CDR3aa: CASRETGYEQYF; CDR3nt: TGCGCCAGCAGGGAGACGGGCTACGAGCAGTACTTC